This T cell receptor (beta chain) is from a study of cytomegalovirus exposure and HLA in healthy donors. PCR involved 60 Vbeta and 13 Jbeta primers. Method: immunoSEQ multiplex PCR; TCRdb's copy keeps in-frame clones and lacks some. Seen here are 200,000 to 250,000 clones, almost 85% observed once, and the top ten hold around 0.57%. V was pared by 3 bases and J by 6 bases, with 5 bases of the junction left unmatched. The CDR3 runs 15 residues. Germline lookup yields CDR1 SGHRS and CDR2 YFSETQ. The study's findings and limits: Highest at DRB1 and lowest at HLA-C, TCR association rates differed among HLA loci in a later analysis. At a 0.05 false discovery rate, a later analysis found some 18,000 TCR beta sequences to be associated with HLA alleles. The listing of 150 or so TCR beta chains classed them as cytomegalovirus-associated.

Comments on this clone: The target antigen is unknown.

The sequence was obtained from a woman in her thirties or forties in good health and CMV-seronegative. Sequenced: PBMCs. V is TRBV5-1 and J is TRBJ2-1, with 11 bases matching TRBD2. The CDR3 loop is CASSSPGLAANEQFF. CDR3 bases: TGCGCCAGCAGCTCCCCGGGACTAGCGGCCAATGAGCAGTTCTTC.